This paragraph reports one T cell receptor beta chain. Its antigen is as yet unknown. The sample comes from a study of cytomegalovirus exposure and HLA in healthy donors. Findings and caveats of the study: Among immune exposure information, only CMV serostatus was available. Follow-up analysis found HLA locus-dependent TCR association rates, highest for DRB1 and lowest for HLA-C. An analysis that came later showed most CMV-associated TCR beta chains appearing HLA-restricted.

Use of 60 Vbeta and 13 Jbeta primers characterized the PCR. Sequencing was performed with immunoSEQ multiplex PCR; in TCRdb, only in-frame clones are kept and a portion is missing. The sample carries roughly 140,000 clones, 50% to 75% recorded once. The clonotype originates from a woman aged 25 to 39 in good health and CMV-seropositive. Sequenced material: PBMCs.

CDR3 protein: CASSKPGLRYTEAFF. The CDR3 nucleotides are TGTGCCAGCAGCAAACCGGGACTCCGATACACTGAAGCTTTCTTT. This chain links TRBV6-5 with TRBJ1-1, with D possibly being TRBD1 (5 bases). V lost 6 bases to trimming and J lost 3 bases, with 17 bases between them. Germline values: CDR1 MNHEY, CDR2 SVGAGI. The CDR3 loop spans 15 amino acids.